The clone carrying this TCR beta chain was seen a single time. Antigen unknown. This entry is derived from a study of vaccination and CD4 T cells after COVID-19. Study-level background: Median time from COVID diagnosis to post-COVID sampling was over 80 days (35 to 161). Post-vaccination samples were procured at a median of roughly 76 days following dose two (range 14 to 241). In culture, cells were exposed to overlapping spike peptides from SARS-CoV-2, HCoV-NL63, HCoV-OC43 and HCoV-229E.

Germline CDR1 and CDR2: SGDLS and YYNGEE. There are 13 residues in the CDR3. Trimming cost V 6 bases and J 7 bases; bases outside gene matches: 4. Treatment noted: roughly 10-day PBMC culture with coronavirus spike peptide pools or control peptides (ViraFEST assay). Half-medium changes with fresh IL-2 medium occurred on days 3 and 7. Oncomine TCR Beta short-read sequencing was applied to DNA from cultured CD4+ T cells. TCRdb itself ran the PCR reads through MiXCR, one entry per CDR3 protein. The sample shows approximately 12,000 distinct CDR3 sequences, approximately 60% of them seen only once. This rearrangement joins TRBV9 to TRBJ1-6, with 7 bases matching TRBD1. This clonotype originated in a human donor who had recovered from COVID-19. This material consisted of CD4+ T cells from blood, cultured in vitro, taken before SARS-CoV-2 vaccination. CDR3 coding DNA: TGTGCCAGCACCCCGGGACAGAATTCACCCCTCCACTTT. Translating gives CASTPGQNSPLHF. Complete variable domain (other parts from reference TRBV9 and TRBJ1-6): DSGVTQTPKHLITATGQRVTLRCSPRSGDLSVYWYQQSLDQGLQFLIQYYNGEERAKGNILERFSAQQFPDLHSELNLSSLELGDSALYFCASTPGQNSPLHFGNGTRLTVT.